Given below is one T cell receptor beta chain in context. Its antigen is still unknown. CDR3 length: 16 residues. V shed 0 bases, J shed 6 bases, and the junction held 11 bases outside the gene matches. Germline lookup yields CDR1 SGHNT and CDR2 YYREEE (reference sequence). This entry comes from a study of OX40 agonist ivuxolimab in advanced cancers. Study results and caveats: Certain nonresponders additionally had low normalized T-cell clonal expansion. There was clonal expansion of CD4+ and CD8+ blood T cells by week 6 at 0.1 to 3.0 mg/kg. More expanded clones were found, on average, in CD8+ than in CD4+ T cells. Antigens targeted by the expanded peripheral T cells were not determined.

The table came from immunoSEQ multiplex PCR; TCRdb's copy has only in-frame clones and leaves some out. The profile shows about 98,000 clones, approximately 93% of them singletons. The genes are TRBV5-4 and TRBJ1-2, with 7 positions matching TRBD1. The TCR was taken from an adult with an advanced solid tumor such as melanoma, head and neck, liver or kidney cancer. The sequenced sample was CD4+ or CD8+ T cells sorted from blood, obtained in a trial of the OX40 agonist ivuxolimab. CDR3 DNA: TGTGCCAGCAGCTTGGCCTGGCGTCAGGGGGAGGATGGCTACACCTTC. Translation: CASSLAWRQGEDGYTF.